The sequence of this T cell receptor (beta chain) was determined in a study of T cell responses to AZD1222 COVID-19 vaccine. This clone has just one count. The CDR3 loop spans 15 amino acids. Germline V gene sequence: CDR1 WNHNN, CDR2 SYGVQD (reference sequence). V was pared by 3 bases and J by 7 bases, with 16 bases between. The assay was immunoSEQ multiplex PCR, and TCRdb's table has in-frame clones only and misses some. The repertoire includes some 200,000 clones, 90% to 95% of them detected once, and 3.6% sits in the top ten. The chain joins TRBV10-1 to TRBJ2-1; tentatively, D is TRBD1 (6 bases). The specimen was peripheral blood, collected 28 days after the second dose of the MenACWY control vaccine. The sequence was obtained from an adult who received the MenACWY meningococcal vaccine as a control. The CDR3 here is CASSDRSGTRNEQFF. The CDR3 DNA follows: TGCGCCAGCAGTGACCGCTCAGGGACAAGGAATGAGCAGTTCTTC.